This entry lists 32 T cell receptor beta chains sequenced from one sample in a study of PD-L1 blockade in urothelial cancer. Some clones are missing from TCRdb's copy, which holds only in-frame ones; the method was immunoSEQ multiplex PCR. Of around 120,000 clones in the sample, over 75% were seen once. Sample: PBMCs, taken around atezolizumab (anti-PD-L1) treatment. The receptors stem from a man aged 45 to 65 with urothelial cancer.

The chain recombines TRBV6-9 with TRBJ2-7, with 11 bases aligning to TRBD2. V lost 6 bases, J lost 3 bases, and 16 bases stayed unmatched. CDR1 and CDR2 from the germline V gene are MNHGY and SVAAGI. This CDR3 has 18 residues. CDR3: CASRRWCLAGGSVYEQYF. The CDR3 DNA sequence: TGTGCCAGCAGGAGGTGGTGTCTAGCGGGAGGATCCGTCTACGAGCAGTACTTC.

The chain couples TRBV25-1 to TRBJ1-2, with D possibly TRBD1 on 6 matching bases. CDR3 size: 12 residues. The ends were cut back, 5 bases at V and 8 bases at J, with 12 bases in the middle. In germline, CDR1 is MGHDK, CDR2 SYGVNS. CDR3 bases: TGTGCCAGCAGTCCAGGGGCAAGCGGCTACACCTTC. It translates to CASSPGASGYTF.

This sequence joins TRBV9 and TRBJ2-1; a weak D match, TRBD2 (6 bases). V was trimmed by 0 bases and J by 2 bases, leaving 9 bases between them. Germline V gene data show CDR1 as SGDLS and CDR2 as YYNGEE. The CDR3 is 15 residues long. The CDR3 reads CASSVGSGTYNEQFF. DNA for the CDR3: TGTGCCAGCAGCGTAGGTAGCGGAACCTACAATGAGCAGTTCTTC.

The genes are TRBV19 and TRBJ2-1, with 12 bases aligning to TRBD2. With V trimmed by 6 bases and J by 0 bases, 12 bases remained unmatched. CDR1 LNHDA and CDR2 SQIVND come from the germline V gene (reference sequence). This CDR3 has 19 residues. CDR3 sequence reads: CASRFGTSGSTSSYNEQFF. In nucleotides, the CDR3 is TGTGCCAGTAGGTTCGGGACTAGCGGGTCAACGAGCTCCTACAATGAGCAGTTCTTC.

CDR3 region: CASSLAGTEFYEQYF. CDR3 nucleotide sequence: TGTGCCAGCAGTTTAGCCGGGACTGAGTTCTACGAGCAGTACTTC. The V gene is TRBV28, the J gene TRBJ2-7, with D perhaps TRBD2 (6 bases). The germline V and J ends were trimmed by 2 bases and 3 bases, with 14 bases remaining between them. This CDR3 spans 15 amino acids. CDR1 and CDR2 from the germline V gene are MDHEN and SYDVKM.

The J gene is TRBJ2-1, the V gene TRBV11-2, with TRBD2 matching over 7 bases. The CDR3 sequence is 17 residues long. Germline V gene data show CDR1 as SGHAT and CDR2 as FQNNGV. The V segment lost 8 bases and the J segment 4 bases; nucleotides outside the gene matches: 17. The CDR3 region has the DNA TGTGCCAGCCACTCTGGTGGCGCGGGAGTGTTGTACAATGAGCAGTTCTTC. It encodes CASHSGGAGVLYNEQFF.

V gene TRBV6-6 combines with J gene TRBJ2-7; TRBD2 is a possible D gene (5 bases). CDR3 length: 16 residues. V was clipped by 5 bases and J by 0 bases, with 17 bases between them. CDR1 and CDR2 (germline): MNHNY, SVGAGI (reference sequence). The CDR3 sequence is CASSTRGSASSYEQYF. The CDR3 nucleotides read TGTGCCAGCAGTACCCGAGGGAGCGCAAGCTCCTACGAGCAGTACTTC.

Of note for this clone: The same CDR3 also results from other DNA sequences found in this sample. CDR3 DNA sequence: TGTGCCAGCAGTTTGACAGGGGCGACTGAAGCTTTCTTT. Protein: CASSLTGATEAFF. V is TRBV5-4 and J is TRBJ1-1, with 8 bases fitting TRBD1. The germline gives CDR1 SGHNT, CDR2 YYREEE (reference sequence). The CDR3 is made up of 13 amino acids. V lost 5 bases and J lost 5; bases outside the gene matches: 5.

This clone appeared a single time. The V call is TRBV2, the J call TRBJ1-6, with 10 bases fitting TRBD1. Losses at the gene ends were 6 bases for V and 7 bases for J; bases not matched to a gene: 6. Germline V gives CDR1 SNHLY, CDR2 FYNNEI. The CDR3 has 15 amino acids. This CDR3 is CASSGGQGENSPLHF. The CDR3 DNA is TGTGCCAGCAGCGGCGGACAGGGGGAGAATTCACCCCTCCACTTT. Full variable domain (outside the CDR3, taken from reference TRBV2 and TRBJ1-6): EPEVTQTPSHQVTQMGQEVILRCVPISNHLYFYWYRQILGQKVEFLVSFYNNEISEKSEIFDDQFSVERPDGSNFTLKIRSTKLEDSAMYFCASSGGQGENSPLHFGNGTRLTVT.

The J gene is TRBJ2-7, the V gene TRBV28; the D gene is possibly TRBD2 (6 bases). This CDR3 comprises 12 residues. Trimming shortened V by 10 bases and J by 3 bases, and 13 bases separated the two germline ends. The germline V gene encodes CDR1 MDHEN and CDR2 SYDVKM. In DNA form, the CDR3 reads TGTGCCACAGTTGGGCGGGGCTACGAGCAGTACTTC. It encodes CATVGRGYEQYF.

The chain recombines TRBV7-2 with TRBJ2-5, with 8 bases fitting TRBD2. This CDR3 is 15 amino acids long. Germline loops: CDR1 SGHTA, CDR2 FQGNSA. The V gene end was trimmed by 5 bases and the J gene end by 5 bases; junction bases not matched to a gene: 10. The CDR3 is CASSRPSGRGETQYF. The CDR3 DNA sequence: TGTGCCAGCAGCCGTCCAAGCGGGAGAGGGGAGACCCAGTACTTC.

The J gene is TRBJ2-1, the V gene TRBV5-1, with a possible D match to TRBD2 (6 bases). The CDR3 totals 14 residues. Trimming cost V 4 bases and J 8 bases, with 16 bases left between them. Germline CDR1 is SGHRS and CDR2 is YFSETQ. In DNA, the CDR3 is TGCGCCAGCAGCGCGGACTATCCATTGGATGAGCAGTTCTTC. This sequence encodes CASSADYPLDEQFF. Complete variable domain (other parts from reference TRBV5-1 and TRBJ2-1): KAGVTQTPRYLIKTRGQQVTLSCSPISGHRSVSWYQQTPGQGLQFLFEYFSETQRNKGNFPGRFSGRQFSNSRSEMNVSTLELGDSALYLCASSADYPLDEQFFGPGTRLTVL.

This chain uses TRBV4-2 with TRBJ1-1; 8 bases fit TRBD1. Germline trimming cut 0 bases from V and 4 bases from J; bases unmatched to any gene: 7. CDR1 is LGHNA and CDR2 is YNFKEQ in the germline V gene. The CDR3 loop spans 16 amino acids. CDR3 region: CASSQDTGQGSTEAFF. The CDR3 nucleotides are TGTGCCAGCAGCCAAGATACAGGACAGGGATCCACTGAAGCTTTCTTT.

V is TRBV19 and J is TRBJ1-5; D remains unclear. The CDR3 length is 17 residues. In germline, CDR1 is LNHDA, CDR2 SQIVND (reference sequence). Trimming cost V 0 bases and J 0 bases, with 12 bases left between them. The CDR3 loop is CASSIDLPVFSNQPQHF. The CDR3 nucleotides are TGTGCCAGTAGTATAGATCTGCCAGTTTTTAGCAATCAGCCCCAGCATTTT.

V is TRBV7-8 and J is TRBJ1-2; the match to TRBD1 covers 7 bases. CDR1 and CDR2 (germline): SGHVS, FQNEAQ. J was trimmed by 2 bases and V by 4 bases; bases with no gene match: 1. The CDR3 totals 13 residues. The CDR3 loop is CASSSGQNYGYTF. The CDR3 nucleotides read TGTGCCAGCAGCTCGGGACAGAACTATGGCTACACCTTC. The full variable domain, its missing parts supplied by reference TRBV7-8 and TRBJ1-2, is GAGVSQSPRYKVAKRGQDVALRCDPISGHVSLFWYQQALGQGPEFLTYFQNEAQLDKSGLPSDRFFAERPEGSVSTLKIQRTQQEDSAVYLCASSSGQNYGYTFGSGTRLTVV.

The chain's CDR3 is CASGIGVSDEKLFF. The CDR3, as DNA: TGTGCCAGCGGTATCGGGGTATCTGATGAAAAACTGTTTTTT. The rearrangement uses TRBV19 and TRBJ1-4; no firm D call. The CDR3 is 14 residues long. CDR1 LNHDA and CDR2 SQIVND come from the germline V gene (reference sequence). The V end was cut by 9 bases, the J end by 6 bases, with 17 bases between.

This chain links TRBV9 with TRBJ2-4, with D possibly matching TRBD1 (5 bases). V gave up 4 bases and J gave up 8 bases, with 16 bases separating them. This CDR3 spans 14 amino acids. Germline V gene sequence: CDR1 SGDLS, CDR2 YYNGEE. The CDR3 here is CASSSRTSRDIQYF. CDR3 DNA sequence: TGTGCCAGCAGCTCCCGGACCTCCAGGGACATTCAGTACTTC.

The rearrangement links TRBV19 to TRBJ2-6, with D tentatively TRBD1 (6 bases). The CDR3 is made up of 17 amino acids. The germline V gene encodes CDR1 LNHDA and CDR2 SQIVND (reference sequence). V dropped 6 bases and J dropped 0 bases, with 15 bases sitting between them. DNA of the CDR3: TGTGCCAGTAGCAACCCGGGACATCCCTCTGGGGCCAACGTCCTGACTTTC. It encodes CASSNPGHPSGANVLTF.

This clone was seen a few times. This sequence joins TRBV5-1 and TRBJ2-1, with D unresolved. Germline CDR1 reads SGHRS; CDR2 reads YFSETQ. The CDR3 spans 14 residues. V dropped 0 bases and J dropped 4 bases, with 8 bases sitting between them. For the CDR3, the DNA is TGCGCCAGCAGCTTGGATCGTTTGTACAATGAGCAGTTCTTC. This encodes CASSLDRLYNEQFF.

As to this clone: The sample carries other DNA sequences with the same CDR3. The chain employs TRBV7-9 and TRBJ2-1; possibly TRBD2 for D (5 bases). The V end was cut by 3 bases, the J end by 7 bases, with 10 bases between. The germline CDR1 and CDR2 sequences are SEHNR and FQNEAQ (reference sequence). This CDR3 has 13 residues. CDR3 sequence: CASSFAGGNEQFF. CDR3 in DNA: TGTGCCAGCAGCTTCGCGGGCGGGAATGAGCAGTTCTTC.

This chain links TRBV2 with TRBJ1-1, with D unclear. V lost 6 bases and J 0 bases, leaving 20 bases between the germline ends. This CDR3 has 17 amino acids. The germline CDR1 and CDR2 sequences are SNHLY and FYNNEI. The CDR3 nucleotides read TGTGCCAGCAGGGGGAGGGCCCTCACATTCATGAACACTGAAGCTTTCTTT. It yields the protein CASRGRALTFMNTEAFF. The variable domain in full, completed from reference TRBV2 and TRBJ1-1, reads EPEVTQTPSHQVTQMGQEVILRCVPISNHLYFYWYRQILGQKVEFLVSFYNNEISEKSEIFDDQFSVERPDGSNFTLKIRSTKLEDSAMYFCASRGRALTFMNTEAFFGQGTRLTVV.

CDR3 bases: TGTGCCAGCACATTAGCGGGAGGGCTGACCGGGGAGCTGTTTTTT. This codes for CASTLAGGLTGELFF. This chain joins TRBV28 and TRBJ2-2, with TRBD2 identical over 11 bases. After removal of 7 bases from V and 5 bases from J, the junction contained 6 bases not matched to a gene. The CDR3 consists of 15 residues. Germline-derived CDR1 and CDR2 are MDHEN and SYDVKM.

This rearrangement joins TRBV28 to TRBJ1-4; D is uncertain. V lost 8 bases and J 1 base, leaving 11 bases between the germline ends. This CDR3 has 14 residues. The germline V gene encodes CDR1 MDHEN and CDR2 SYDVKM. CDR3 DNA: TGTGCCAGCCGATTGGGAGGAACTAATGAAAAACTGTTTTTT. Residues: CASRLGGTNEKLFF.

This clone is a singleton in its sample. The chain carries TRBV27 and TRBJ1-1; TRBD1 aligns across 9 bases. The CDR3 spans 14 residues. The V gene end was trimmed by 2 bases and the J gene end by 4 bases; junction bases not matched to a gene: 2. Per the germline V gene, CDR1 is MNHEY and CDR2 is SMNVEV (reference sequence). CDR3 amino acids: CASSLRDRATEAFF. DNA of the CDR3: TGTGCCAGCAGTTTACGGGACAGGGCCACTGAAGCTTTCTTT.

The chain couples TRBV28 to TRBJ2-7; 7 bases match TRBD1. The V gene's germline CDR1 is MDHEN and CDR2 SYDVKM. The CDR3 is 14 amino acids. Trimming at V came to 4 bases and at J to 3 bases, leaving 6 bases not matched to a gene. CDR3 protein: CASSYRGRYYEQYF. The DNA for the CDR3 is TGTGCCAGCAGTTACAGGGGACGGTACTACGAGCAGTACTTC.

This chain uses TRBV28 with TRBJ2-7; a weak D match, TRBD1 (5 bases). From germline, CDR1 is MDHEN and CDR2 SYDVKM. The CDR3 has 13 amino acids. The germline V and J ends were trimmed by 2 bases and 3 bases, with 8 bases remaining between them. CDR3 loop: CASSLIRDYEQYF. For the CDR3, the DNA is TGTGCCAGCAGTTTAATCAGGGACTACGAGCAGTACTTC.

The chain recombines TRBV18 with TRBJ2-6; maybe TRBD1 (5 bases). V lost 3 bases to trimming and J lost 0 bases, with 9 bases between them. The germline V gene encodes CDR1 KGHSH and CDR2 LQKENI. The CDR3 consists of 16 residues. The CDR3 here is CASSPTASSGANVLTF. The CDR3 nucleotides are TGTGCCAGCTCACCGACAGCCAGCTCTGGGGCCAACGTCCTGACTTTC.

V gene TRBV7-9 combines with J gene TRBJ2-7; D is undetermined. The CDR3 length is 14 residues. V dropped 5 bases and J dropped 2 bases, with 13 bases sitting between them. The germline V gene has CDR1 SEHNR and CDR2 FQNEAQ (reference sequence). The CDR3 region has the DNA TGTGCCAGCAGCCTCAGCTCGCGGCCCTACGAGCAGTACTTC. Its translation is CASSLSSRPYEQYF.

This sequence joins TRBV29-1 and TRBJ2-3, with TRBD1 matching 7 bases. The trim removed 5 bases at V and 1 base at J, leaving 6 bases unmatched. This CDR3 has 14 amino acids. In germline, CDR1 is SQVTM, CDR2 ANQGSEA. In nucleotides, the CDR3 is TGCAGCGTTCCCCGGACAGGAGGCACAGATACGCAGTATTTT. Its translation: CSVPRTGGTDTQYF.

The rearrangement links TRBV2 to TRBJ1-6; 9 bases match TRBD1. V lost 4 bases, J lost 9 bases, and 10 bases stayed unmatched. Germline-derived CDR1 and CDR2 are SNHLY and FYNNEI. The length of the CDR3 is 16 residues. CDR3 DNA sequence: TGTGCCAGCAGTGTCCCGAGGACAGGGGCCGGTTCACCCCTCCACTTT. Translation gives CASSVPRTGAGSPLHF.

This clone was found a few times. The rearrangement uses TRBV28 and TRBJ1-2, with a possible D match to TRBD1 (6 bases). In germline, CDR1 is MDHEN, CDR2 SYDVKM. The germline V and J ends were trimmed by 8 bases and 5 bases, with 15 bases remaining between them. This CDR3 has 13 residues. CDR3 residues: CASLDSREYGYTF. CDR3 nucleotides: TGTGCCAGCCTGGACAGCAGGGAGTATGGCTACACCTTC.

The chain is built from TRBV30 and TRBJ2-1; 7 bases agree with TRBD2. The junction had 10 bases not matched to a gene; V was cut back by 3 bases and J by 5 bases. This CDR3 spans 15 amino acids. The germline gives CDR1 GTSNPN, CDR2 SVGIG (reference sequence). This chain's CDR3 is CAWRQRGGGHNEQFF. Here the CDR3 DNA reads TGTGCCTGGAGACAGCGCGGGGGAGGTCACAATGAGCAGTTCTTC.